The entry below describes one T cell receptor beta chain. Antigen: not known. The time point: baseline, week 1 (first vaccination visit). This sample's treatment: pre-vaccination baseline after standard-of-care therapy. Each donor presented with a new WHO grade 3 or 4 astrocytoma that tested IDH1-mutant and showed ATRX loss. This record belongs to a study of a mutant IDH1 vaccine in newly diagnosed glioma. About the research overall: Most patients had radiochemotherapy with temozolomide before enrollment; others had one alone. General observations from the study: Patients mounted vaccine-induced immune responses in roughly 93% of cases. Top peripheral T cell clonotype shifts appeared unrelated to pseudoprogression.

Assay used: immunoSEQ multiplex PCR; TCRdb lists only in-frame clones, some missing. The table includes around 100,000 clones, over 70% detected once. This CDR3 is 14 amino acids long. Germline V gives CDR1 KGHSH, CDR2 LQKENI. The junction had 3 bases not matched to a gene; V was cut back by 4 bases and J by 1 base. This sequence joins TRBV18 and TRBJ1-1, with 7 positions matching TRBD1. The sequence was obtained from a man between 35 and 55 years old with glioma. Some clones in this sample may be carry-over from other donors' samples. This sample comprised PBMCs, obtained from a glioma patient treated with radiotherapy, temozolomide or both. The CDR3 here is CASSLGQENTEAFF. The CDR3 nucleotides read TGTGCCAGCTCACTAGGACAGGAGAACACTGAAGCTTTCTTT.